Below, 8 T cell receptor beta chains from the same sample are listed, as sequenced in a study of blood T cell repertoires in COVID-19. Method: immunoSEQ multiplex PCR; TCRdb's copy keeps in-frame clones and lacks some. The sample holds fewer than 300,000 clones; around 89% are singletons and the top ten take 0.95% to 1%. The sequenced material came from peripheral blood. Receptors were obtained from a woman in her thirties or forties who had recovered from COVID-19.

This clone showed up just a few times. The CDR3 sequence is CASSSRDRTLAAFF. In DNA, the CDR3 is TGTGCCAGCAGTTCCCGGGACAGGACCCTAGCGGCTTTCTTT. The V call is TRBV6-5, the J call TRBJ1-1, with TRBD1 matching 8 bases. With V trimmed by 4 bases and J by 11 bases, 12 bases remained unmatched. There are 14 residues in the CDR3. Looked up from germline, CDR1 is MNHEY and CDR2 is SVGAGI.

The chain has TRBV18 and TRBJ1-5; TRBD1 matches 9 bases. This CDR3 spans 14 amino acids. J was trimmed by 11 bases and V by 6 bases; bases with no gene match: 11. Germline CDR1 reads KGHSH; CDR2 reads LQKENI. In DNA form, the CDR3 reads TGTGCCAGCTCGCCCACAGGGGGCCACCCGTCCCAGCATTTT. The encoded protein is CASSPTGGHPSQHF.

This chain links TRBV9 with TRBJ1-6, with D perhaps TRBD1 (5 bases). V was trimmed by 1 base and J by 6 bases, leaving 11 bases between them. The CDR3 sequence is 15 residues long. Germline CDR1 SGDLS, CDR2 YYNGEE. The DNA for the CDR3 is TGTGCCAGCAGCGTAACGACAGATATTAATTCACCCCTCCACTTT. This codes for CASSVTTDINSPLHF.

The chain has TRBV5-1 and TRBJ1-6; 11 bases map to TRBD1. This CDR3 spans 17 amino acids. Germline CDR1 and CDR2: SGHRS and YFSETQ. The V gene end was trimmed by 4 bases and the J gene end by 7 bases; junction bases not matched to a gene: 10. The CDR3 protein is CASSKISGQGDNSPLHF. The CDR3 region has the DNA TGCGCCAGCAGCAAAATATCGGGACAGGGGGACAATTCACCCCTCCACTTT.

The chain employs TRBV12-5 and TRBJ2-2; D is perhaps TRBD1 (6 bases). The CDR3 consists of 17 residues. Germline lookup yields CDR1 LGHNT and CDR2 FRNRAP. V was trimmed by 5 bases and J by 6 bases, leaving 22 bases between them. CDR3 protein: CASGRDKTPGPPGELFF. CDR3 DNA: TGTGCTAGTGGTAGGGACAAGACTCCCGGCCCCCCCGGGGAGCTGTTTTTT.

This clone has a handful of counts. The V call is TRBV2, the J call TRBJ1-2, with D maybe TRBD1 (6 bases). CDR1 and CDR2 (germline): SNHLY, FYNNEI. The CDR3 covers 14 residues. V lost 10 bases and J 3 bases, leaving 18 bases between the germline ends. As DNA, the CDR3 is TGTGCCATAGTCCGGGACACCAATTACTATGGCTACACCTTC. Protein: CAIVRDTNYYGYTF.

The CDR3 nucleotides are TGTGCCAGCAGCTCCCCAAGCGGGAGGCCTAACAATGAGCAGTTCTTC. Amino acids: CASSSPSGRPNNEQFF. The J gene is TRBJ2-1, the V gene TRBV7-2; 9 bases map to TRBD2. The CDR3 covers 16 residues. The germline V gene encodes CDR1 SGHTA and CDR2 FQGNSA. V lost 4 bases and J lost 5; bases outside the gene matches: 9.

V and J are TRBV6-5 and TRBJ1-2; the match to TRBD1 covers 8 bases. This CDR3 has 14 residues. Looked up from germline, CDR1 is MNHEY and CDR2 is SVGAGI. V dropped 5 bases and J dropped 4; count of bases not matched to a gene: 6. The CDR3 nucleotides read TGTGCCAGCAGTACACGACAGGGGATCTATGGCTACACCTTC. The encoded protein is CASSTRQGIYGYTF.